Described below is a single T cell receptor beta chain sequence and its context. As yet, its antigen is unknown. These data are taken from a study of neoadjuvant anti-PD-1 for oral cavity cancer. About the study: Nivolumab at 3 mg/kg was mostly given biweekly, three to four doses, pre-surgery. Study-wide points: With a few patients per group, TCR findings need larger cohorts.

Profiled with immunoSEQ multiplex PCR; TCRdb holds only in-frame clones, not every one. The top ten hold over 3% of the sample, which has 65,000 to 95,000 clones, 70% to 85% seen once. The source material was PBMCs, sampled before nivolumab (anti-PD-1) treatment. This TCR came from a person aged 40-85 years with oral cavity squamous cell carcinoma.

For the CDR3, the DNA is TGTGCCAGCAGCGAAGGGCAGGGGGAAGCCTATGGCTACACCTTC. Its protein is CASSEGQGEAYGYTF. This chain joins TRBV7-3 and TRBJ1-2; 7 nucleotides match TRBD1. V was pared by 5 bases and J by 4 bases, with 10 bases of the junction left unmatched. CDR3 length equals 15 residues. Per germline, CDR1 SGHTA and CDR2 FQGTGA.